This T cell receptor (beta chain) was recorded in a study of cytomegalovirus exposure and HLA in healthy donors. Study results and caveats: The classifier, whose performance was assessed in both the original and validation cohorts, reportedly diagnosed cytomegalovirus status with high specificity and sensitivity.

Primers: 60 Vbeta forward and 13 Jbeta reverse. Sequencing used immunoSEQ multiplex PCR; TCRdb keeps in-frame clones, though not all of them. This sample has about 190,000 clones, with approximately 81% found just once. This clone was observed a handful of times. The antigen is undetermined. V gave up 8 bases and J gave up 5 bases; unmatched junction bases: 3. Germline V lookup: CDR1 SGHVS, CDR2 FNYEAQ. This CDR3 contains 12 residues. V gene TRBV7-6 combines with J gene TRBJ2-1; 7 nucleotides align to TRBD2. Material for sequencing was PBMCs. This TCR derives from a woman younger than 30 in good health and CMV-seropositive. The CDR3 DNA reads as TGTGCCAGCGGGGGGGAAAACAATGAGCAGTTCTTC. Its translation is CASGGENNEQFF. Drawing the rest from reference TRBV7-6 and TRBJ2-1, the complete variable domain is GAGVSQSPRYKVTKRGQDVALRCDPISGHVSLYWYRQALGQGPEFLTYFNYEAQQDKSGLPNDRFSAERPEGSISTLTIQRTEQRDSAMYRCASGGENNEQFFGPGTRLTVL.